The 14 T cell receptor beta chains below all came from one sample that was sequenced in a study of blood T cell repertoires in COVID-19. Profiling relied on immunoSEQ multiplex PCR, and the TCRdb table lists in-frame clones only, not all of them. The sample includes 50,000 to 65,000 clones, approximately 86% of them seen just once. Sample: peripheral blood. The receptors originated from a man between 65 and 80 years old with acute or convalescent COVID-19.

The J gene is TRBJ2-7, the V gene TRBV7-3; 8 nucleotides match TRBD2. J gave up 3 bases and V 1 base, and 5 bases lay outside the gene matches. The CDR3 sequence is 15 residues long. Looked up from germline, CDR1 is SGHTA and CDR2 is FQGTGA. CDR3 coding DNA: TGTGCCAGCAGCTTAAAGTCGGGAGGGGGCTACGAGCAGTACTTC. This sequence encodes CASSLKSGGGYEQYF.

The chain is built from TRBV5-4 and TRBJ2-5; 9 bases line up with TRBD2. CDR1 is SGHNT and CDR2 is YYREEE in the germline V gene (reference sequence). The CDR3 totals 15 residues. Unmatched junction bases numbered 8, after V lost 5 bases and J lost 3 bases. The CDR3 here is CASRPKAGGEETQYF. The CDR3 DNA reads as TGTGCCAGCAGACCCAAAGCGGGAGGAGAAGAGACCCAGTACTTC.

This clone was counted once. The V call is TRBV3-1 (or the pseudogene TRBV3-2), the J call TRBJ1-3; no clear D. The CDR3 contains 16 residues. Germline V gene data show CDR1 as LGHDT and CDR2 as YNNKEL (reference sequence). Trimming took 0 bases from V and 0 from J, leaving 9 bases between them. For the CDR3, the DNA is TGTGCCAGCAGCCAAGATTGGCTCAGCTCTGGAAACACCATATATTTT. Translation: CASSQDWLSSGNTIYF.

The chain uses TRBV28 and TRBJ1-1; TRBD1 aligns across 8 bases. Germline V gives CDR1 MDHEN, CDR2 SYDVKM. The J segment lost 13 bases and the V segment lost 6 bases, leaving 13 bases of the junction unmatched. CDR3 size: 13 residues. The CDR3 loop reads CASRPGTGGKDFF. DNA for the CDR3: TGTGCCAGCAGACCAGGGACAGGCGGGAAGGATTTCTTT. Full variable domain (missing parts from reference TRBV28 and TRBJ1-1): DVKVTQSSRYLVKRTGEKVFLECVQDMDHENMFWYRQDPGLGLRLIYFSYDVKMKEKGDIPEGYSVSREKKERFSLILESASTNQTSMYLCASRPGTGGKDFFGQGTRLTVV.

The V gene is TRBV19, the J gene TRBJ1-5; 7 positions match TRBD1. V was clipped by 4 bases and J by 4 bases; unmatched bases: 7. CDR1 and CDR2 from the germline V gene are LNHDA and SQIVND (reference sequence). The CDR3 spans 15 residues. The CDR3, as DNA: TGTGCCAGTAGTAGAGGTCAGGGGGGTAATCAGCCCCAGCATTTT. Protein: CASSRGQGGNQPQHF.

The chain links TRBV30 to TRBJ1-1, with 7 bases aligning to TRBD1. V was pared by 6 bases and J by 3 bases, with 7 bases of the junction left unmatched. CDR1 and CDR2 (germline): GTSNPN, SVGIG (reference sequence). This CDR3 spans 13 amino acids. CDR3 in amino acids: CACRDSLHTEAFF. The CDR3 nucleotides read TGTGCCTGCCGGGACAGTCTCCACACTGAAGCTTTCTTT.

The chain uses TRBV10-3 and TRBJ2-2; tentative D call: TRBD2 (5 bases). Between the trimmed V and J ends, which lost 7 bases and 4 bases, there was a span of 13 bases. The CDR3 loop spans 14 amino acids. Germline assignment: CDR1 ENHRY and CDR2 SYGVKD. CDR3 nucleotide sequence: TGTGCCATCACCAGCGGTGTCATCACCGGGGAGCTGTTTTTT. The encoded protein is CAITSGVITGELFF.

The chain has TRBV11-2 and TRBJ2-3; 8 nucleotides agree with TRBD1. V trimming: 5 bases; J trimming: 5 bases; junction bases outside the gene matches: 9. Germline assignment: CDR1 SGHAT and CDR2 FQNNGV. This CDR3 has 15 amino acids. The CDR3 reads CASSPGQGAVDTQYF. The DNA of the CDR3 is TGTGCCAGCAGCCCAGGGCAGGGGGCTGTAGATACGCAGTATTTT.

The CDR3 DNA sequence: TGTGCCATCAGTTTAGACCAGCGGAACCAGCCCCAGCATTTT. The encoded protein is CAISLDQRNQPQHF. V gene TRBV10-3 combines with J gene TRBJ1-5; the D is unclear. Trimming took 5 bases from V and 7 from J, leaving 15 bases between them. Germline CDR1 ENHRY, CDR2 SYGVKD. The CDR3 spans 14 residues.

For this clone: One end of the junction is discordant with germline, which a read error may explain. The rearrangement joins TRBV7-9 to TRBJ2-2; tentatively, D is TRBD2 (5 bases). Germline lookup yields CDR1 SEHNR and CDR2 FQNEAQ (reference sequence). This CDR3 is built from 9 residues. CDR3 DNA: TGCGGGGTAACCGGGGAGCTGTTTTTT. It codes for CGVTGELFF.

CDR3 in DNA: TGTGCCAGCGGACGACAGGCCAGCAACCGGCATTTT. Its translation: CASGRQASNRHF. V and J are TRBV12-3 or TRBV12-4 and TRBJ1-5; perhaps TRBD1 as D (6 bases). The CDR3 extends over 12 amino acids. V was trimmed by 8 bases and J by 15 bases, leaving 20 bases between them.

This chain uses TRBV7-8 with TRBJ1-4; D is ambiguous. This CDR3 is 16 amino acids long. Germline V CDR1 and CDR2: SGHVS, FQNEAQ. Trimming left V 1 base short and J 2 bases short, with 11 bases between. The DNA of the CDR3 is TGTGCCAGCAGCTTAGGGACTAGCCGGACTAATGAAAAACTGTTTTTT. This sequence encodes CASSLGTSRTNEKLFF.

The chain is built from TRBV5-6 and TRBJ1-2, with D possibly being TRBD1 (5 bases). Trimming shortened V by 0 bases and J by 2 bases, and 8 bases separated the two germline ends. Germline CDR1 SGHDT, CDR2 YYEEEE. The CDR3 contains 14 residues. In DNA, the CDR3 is TGTGCCAGCAGCTTGGGGCAGGGCAACTATGGCTACACCTTC. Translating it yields CASSLGQGNYGYTF.

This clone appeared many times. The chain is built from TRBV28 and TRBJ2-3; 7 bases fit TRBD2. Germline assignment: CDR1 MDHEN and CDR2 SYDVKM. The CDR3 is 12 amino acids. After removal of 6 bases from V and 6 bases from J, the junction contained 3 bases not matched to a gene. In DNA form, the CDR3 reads TGTGCCAGCAGGAGTAGCGGGGATACGCAGTATTTT. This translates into CASRSSGDTQYF.